What follows are 12 T cell receptor beta chains derived from one specimen sequenced in a study of blood T cell repertoires in COVID-19. The repertoire was sequenced with immunoSEQ multiplex PCR; TCRdb's copy has only in-frame clones and lacks some. The data contain some 21,000 clones, 83% of them singletons. Sample: peripheral blood. The origin of the receptors is a human donor in a cohort sampled during active COVID-19.

The gene calls are TRBV28 and TRBJ2-7; 9 bases line up with TRBD1. Germline CDR1 reads MDHEN; CDR2 reads SYDVKM. The CDR3 sequence is 14 residues long. The CDR3 DNA is TGTTCCTTGGGGGGACAGGGAATTTCCAACGAGCAGTACTTC. It codes for CSLGGQGISNEQYF.

The chain uses TRBV5-1 and TRBJ1-4, with 7 bases matching TRBD1. CDR1 SGHRS and CDR2 YFSETQ come from the germline V gene. The CDR3 totals 13 residues. The J segment lost 5 bases and the V segment lost 4 bases, leaving 2 bases of the junction unmatched. Here the CDR3 reads CASSRDSNEKLFF. CDR3 coding DNA: TGCGCCAGCAGCCGGGACAGCAATGAAAAACTGTTTTTT.

The chain has TRBV5-6 and TRBJ1-2; 9 nucleotides match TRBD1. This CDR3 is built from 13 residues. J gave up 8 bases and V 2 bases, and 4 bases lay outside the gene matches. The germline V gene has CDR1 SGHDT and CDR2 YYEEEE. CDR3: CASSFGTGIGYTF. As DNA, the CDR3 is TGTGCCAGCAGCTTCGGGACAGGGATCGGCTACACCTTC.

A single count supports this clone. The chain joins TRBV4-3 to TRBJ2-3; tentative D call: TRBD1 (5 bases). CDR1 and CDR2 (germline): LGHNA, YSLEER. The CDR3 contains 15 residues. Trimming took 0 bases from V and 0 from J, leaving 7 bases between them. The CDR3 nucleotides read TGCGCCAGCAGCCAAGAACAGGCTAGCACAGATACGCAGTATTTT. Its protein product is CASSQEQASTDTQYF.

V and J are TRBV18 and TRBJ2-1, with a weak D call TRBD2 (5 bases). Per the germline V gene, CDR1 is KGHSH and CDR2 is LQKENI. The V end was cut by 0 bases, the J end by 3 bases, with 18 bases between. CDR3 size: 18 residues. Here the CDR3 reads CASSPPVSYIEGYNEQFF. CDR3 bases: TGTGCCAGCTCACCACCGGTGTCCTACATTGAGGGCTACAATGAGCAGTTCTTC.

The gene calls are TRBV7-6 and TRBJ1-1; D might be TRBD1 (6 bases). Trimming stripped 4 bases from V and 7 bases from J, with 22 bases between. Germline V gives CDR1 SGHVS, CDR2 FNYEAQ. The CDR3 runs to 16 residues. The CDR3 nucleotides are TGTGCCAGCAGCTCGATCGCCCCAGGGGCGGTAGATGAAGCTTTCTTT. It translates to CASSSIAPGAVDEAFF.

This rearrangement joins TRBV5-5 to TRBJ2-7; the D gene is possibly TRBD2 (8 bases). The CDR3 loop spans 15 amino acids. Germline V gives CDR1 SGHKS, CDR2 YYEKEE (reference sequence). V lost 0 bases and J lost 5, with 15 bases in between. CDR3 in amino acids: CASSLAGGGIDEQYF. The DNA of the CDR3 is TGTGCCAGCAGCTTGGCGGGAGGGGGCATCGACGAGCAGTACTTC.

The rearrangement joins TRBV12-3 or TRBV12-4 to TRBJ2-7; D gene uncertain. CDR3 length: 13 amino acids. V dropped 3 bases and J dropped 1 base, with 7 bases sitting between them. This chain's CDR3 is CASSLGSSYEQYF. CDR3 nucleotides: TGTGCCAGCAGTTTGGGCAGTTCCTACGAGCAGTACTTC.

This clone was detected only once. The chain links TRBV29-1 to TRBJ1-2; 7 bases are shared with TRBD1. This CDR3 comprises 14 residues. Germline V lookup: CDR1 SQVTM, CDR2 ANQGSEA. After removal of 5 bases from V and 2 bases from J, the junction contained 8 bases not matched to a gene. The CDR3, as DNA: TGCAGCGTTTCCGGGACAGCAGCAAACTATGGCTACACCTTC. Amino acids: CSVSGTAANYGYTF.

The chain is built from TRBV4-2 and TRBJ1-5, with 7 positions matching TRBD1. The CDR3 totals 16 residues. The junction had 6 bases not matched to a gene; V was cut back by 4 bases and J by 0 bases. Germline loops: CDR1 LGHNA, CDR2 YNFKEQ. CDR3 DNA sequence: TGTGCCAGCAGCCTCTTAGGACAGGATAGCAATCAGCCCCAGCATTTT. It is translated as CASSLLGQDSNQPQHF.

This clone was detected once. This rearrangement joins TRBV15 to TRBJ1-2; 8 nucleotides agree with TRBD1. After removal of 5 bases from V and 8 bases from J, the junction contained 4 bases not matched to a gene. The germline V gene has CDR1 LNHNV and CDR2 YYDKDF (reference sequence). The CDR3 sequence is 12 residues long. CDR3 in DNA: TGTGCCACCAGCTTAGACAGGGGCGGCTACACCTTC. It encodes CATSLDRGGYTF.

The chain carries TRBV5-6 and TRBJ1-1; no firm D call. Trimming pared 1 base from V and 0 bases from J, leaving 10 bases between. The CDR3 consists of 15 residues. Germline CDR1 SGHDT, CDR2 YYEEEE. The CDR3 region is CASSLRERVNTEAFF. The CDR3, as DNA: TGTGCCAGCAGCTTGCGGGAACGGGTGAACACTGAAGCTTTCTTT.